A single sample is the source of the 9 T cell receptor beta chains below, sequenced in a study of OX40 agonist ivuxolimab in advanced cancers. The table came from immunoSEQ multiplex PCR; TCRdb's copy has only in-frame clones and leaves some out. The sample holds about 120,000 clones; approximately 92% are singletons and the top ten take about 0.15%. The specimen comprised CD4+ or CD8+ T cells sorted from blood, sampled in a trial of the OX40 agonist ivuxolimab. The source is an adult with an advanced solid tumor such as melanoma, head and neck, liver or kidney cancer.

The CDR3 DNA sequence: TGTGCCAGCAGCCGCGGAGGGCTGAGCGGGGCCAACGTCCTGACTTTC. Its translation: CASSRGGLSGANVLTF. The V gene is TRBV5-6, the J gene TRBJ2-6; possibly TRBD2 for D (6 bases). The V gene's germline CDR1 is SGHDT and CDR2 YYEEEE. This CDR3 is 16 amino acids long. V lost 4 bases to trimming and J lost 4 bases, with 15 bases between them.

The rearrangement uses TRBV28 and TRBJ2-5; 8 bases fit TRBD1. From germline, CDR1 is MDHEN and CDR2 SYDVKM. V trimming: 5 bases; J trimming: 4 bases; junction bases outside the gene matches: 12. The CDR3 is 16 amino acids. The CDR3 sequence: CASSQPTGGVVETQYF. In DNA, the CDR3 is TGTGCCAGCAGTCAACCAACAGGGGGAGTAGTAGAGACCCAGTACTTC.

Here the CDR3 reads CASSYQTGGDEQFF. The CDR3 region has the DNA TGTGCCAGCAGTTACCAGACAGGGGGCGATGAGCAGTTCTTC. The rearrangement uses TRBV6-6 and TRBJ2-1; 10 bases match TRBD1. Germline trimming cut 2 bases from V and 8 bases from J; bases unmatched to any gene: 3. Per the germline V gene, CDR1 is MNHNY and CDR2 is SVGAGI (reference sequence). The CDR3 has 14 amino acids.

The V gene is TRBV25-1, the J gene TRBJ2-1; TRBD2 aligns across 8 bases. Per the germline V gene, CDR1 is MGHDK and CDR2 is SYGVNS. V trimming: 6 bases; J trimming: 6 bases; junction bases outside the gene matches: 10. This CDR3 spans 15 amino acids. The CDR3 DNA follows: TGTGCCAGCAGACAAACGGGACTAGTCTCCAATGAGCAGTTCTTC. It codes for CASRQTGLVSNEQFF.

The chain has TRBV4-1 and TRBJ2-7, with D possibly being TRBD2 (7 bases). Germline CDR1 is MGHRA and CDR2 is YSYEKL. The CDR3 is 16 amino acids. V shed 0 bases and J shed 3 bases, with 15 bases lying between them. The CDR3 DNA reads TGCGCCAGCAGCCAAGATGAGGGGGGGCTCTTCTACGAGCAGTACTTC. Its protein product is CASSQDEGGLFYEQYF.

CDR3 protein: CASSVAGGLEAFF. CDR3 bases: TGTGCCAGCAGTGTGGCAGGGGGCCTCGAAGCTTTCTTT. J is TRBJ1-1 and V is TRBV2; 8 positions match TRBD1. From germline, CDR1 is SNHLY and CDR2 FYNNEI. This CDR3 has 13 amino acids. The trim removed 4 bases at V and 8 bases at J, leaving 6 bases unmatched.

The V and J genes are TRBV9 and TRBJ2-2; D is possibly TRBD2 (5 bases). Trimming cost V 4 bases and J 7 bases, with 20 bases left between them. CDR3 size: 16 residues. In germline, CDR1 is SGDLS, CDR2 YYNGEE. The chain's CDR3 is CASSPPLTTRGGELFF. As DNA, the CDR3 is TGTGCCAGCAGCCCGCCGTTGACTACTCGGGGCGGGGAGCTGTTTTTT.

CDR3 DNA: TGTGCCAGCAGCCCGGGGACTTATTACACAGATACGCAGTATTTT. It is translated as CASSPGTYYTDTQYF. The genes are TRBV7-8 and TRBJ2-3, with D maybe TRBD2 (6 bases). Germline loops: CDR1 SGHVS, CDR2 FQNEAQ. CDR3 length equals 15 residues. Trimming cost V 5 bases and J 2 bases, with 14 bases left between them.

The V call is TRBV18, the J call TRBJ2-4, with D possibly TRBD1 on 5 matching bases. Germline V gene lookup returns CDR1 KGHSH and CDR2 LQKENI. Trimming took 2 bases from V and 7 from J, leaving 12 bases between them. The CDR3 sequence is 14 residues long. In nucleotides, the CDR3 is TGTGCCAGCTCACCAGTGAAAGGGGTGAACATTCAGTACTTC. This codes for CASSPVKGVNIQYF.